The present T cell receptor (beta chain) was sequenced within a study of graft-versus-host responses after intestinal transplantation. Germline V gene data show CDR1 as ENHRY and CDR2 as SYGVKD. The CDR3 length is 16 residues. V lost 3 bases and J 6 bases, leaving 18 bases between the germline ends. Data came from immunoSEQ multiplex PCR; TCRdb stores just in-frame clones and leaves some out. The sample comprises more than 13,000 clones, around two thirds of which are singletons, and around 9% rests with the top ten. Processing was applied to graft tissue in order to liberate intraepithelial and lamina propria lymphocytes.

The sequence came from a human patient who received an intestinal transplant, so some T cells may come from the graft donor. The chain combines TRBV10-3 with TRBJ2-1; a possible D gene is TRBD2 (6 bases). The sample was ileum tissue, taken 650 to 700 days after intestinal transplantation. The DNA for the CDR3 is TGTGCCATCAGTGACATCAAGCCACTAGCCCCCAATGAGCAGTTCTTC. Translated, it gives CAISDIKPLAPNEQFF.